The next 18 T cell receptor beta chains were all read from a single sample in a study of OX40 agonist ivuxolimab in advanced cancers. Library creation used the immunoSEQ multiplex PCR assay. The table was pulled from immuneACCESS by TCRdb, which kept in-frame rearrangements only. Such tables lose some clones; where checked, under half of the loss comes from unresolved V genes, and the rest has no known cause. The table for this sample lists 65,000 to 75,000 clones; 88% of them were counted only once. 0.45% to 0.65% of the sample rests with the top ten. The sample consisted of CD4+ or CD8+ T cells sorted from blood, taken in a trial of the OX40 agonist ivuxolimab. These receptors were taken from an adult with an advanced solid tumor such as melanoma, head and neck, liver or kidney cancer.

This chain links TRBV5-8 with TRBJ1-3; no definite D call. The CDR3 extends over 14 amino acids. From germline, CDR1 is SGHTS and CDR2 YDEGEE. Trimming took 0 bases from V and 0 from J, leaving 4 bases between them. Here the CDR3 DNA reads TGTGCCAGCAGCTTGGGTAACTCTGGAAACACCATATATTTT. Amino acid sequence: CASSLGNSGNTIYF.

This chain links TRBV10-2 with TRBJ2-3, with 7 positions matching TRBD2. V shed 1 base and J 2 bases; nucleotides not matched to a gene: 6. CDR3 size: 16 residues. Germline lookup yields CDR1 WSHSY and CDR2 SAAADI. The CDR3 region is CASSEWRGFPTDTQYF. The CDR3 coding sequence is TGCGCCAGCAGTGAGTGGCGGGGGTTCCCCACAGATACGCAGTATTTT.

This clone was recorded once. CDR3: CASSGRRTNEKLFF. The CDR3 coding sequence is TGTGCCAGCAGTGGTCGGCGGACTAATGAAAAACTGTTTTTT. This chain uses TRBV2 with TRBJ1-4, with D unresolved. The ends were cut back, 4 bases at V and 2 bases at J, with 8 bases in the middle. The CDR3 is 14 amino acids. Germline V gene data show CDR1 as SNHLY and CDR2 as FYNNEI.

This chain connects TRBV2 to TRBJ1-6, with D perhaps matching TRBD1 (5 bases). With 7 bases removed from V and 1 base from J, the gap between germline ends came to 17 bases. The germline V gene has CDR1 SNHLY and CDR2 FYNNEI. There are 17 residues in the CDR3. CDR3 in amino acids: CASIVSYGGSYNSPLHF. The CDR3 nucleotides read TGTGCCAGCATAGTGTCTTACGGGGGTTCCTATAATTCACCCCTCCACTTT.

The gene calls are TRBV5-1 and TRBJ2-2; tentative D call: TRBD1 (6 bases). Trimming removed 4 bases at V and 5 bases at J, with 18 bases between. CDR1 and CDR2 from the germline V gene are SGHRS and YFSETQ. CDR3 size: 16 residues. The CDR3: CASSERQVDGTGELFF. The CDR3 coding sequence is TGCGCCAGCAGCGAACGACAGGTTGATGGAACCGGGGAGCTGTTTTTT.

V and J are TRBV14 and TRBJ2-1, with 9 bases aligning to TRBD2. V shed 0 bases and J 4 bases; nucleotides not matched to a gene: 10. This CDR3 contains 18 residues. Germline V gene lookup returns CDR1 SGHDN and CDR2 FVKESK. CDR3: CASSQEEVAGALYNEQFF. In DNA, the CDR3 is TGTGCCAGCAGCCAAGAGGAAGTAGCGGGGGCCCTGTACAATGAGCAGTTCTTC.

V usage is TRBV5-1 and J usage is TRBJ2-2; tentative D call: TRBD1 (5 bases). V lost 4 bases to trimming and J lost 0 bases, with 13 bases between them. The CDR3 totals 16 residues. Germline CDR1 SGHRS, CDR2 YFSETQ. CDR3 sequence (DNA): TGCGCCAGCAGCCCGACAGCGAGCGCGAACACCGGGGAGCTGTTTTTT. Its protein product is CASSPTASANTGELFF.

The genes are TRBV6-6 and TRBJ1-2; the D is unclear. Trimming removed 2 bases from V and 2 bases from J, with 6 bases in between. Germline V gene sequence: CDR1 MNHNY, CDR2 SVGAGI (reference sequence). The CDR3 is 13 residues long. CDR3 DNA: TGTGCCAGCAGTTACGTGGGGAACTATGGCTACACCTTC. The encoded protein is CASSYVGNYGYTF.

The rearrangement uses TRBV29-1 and TRBJ2-3, with D possibly being TRBD1 or TRBD2 (6 bases each). CDR3 length: 12 amino acids. CDR1 is SQVTM and CDR2 is ANQGSEA in the germline V gene. Trimming left V 4 bases short and J 2 bases short, with 7 bases between. Written as DNA, the CDR3 is TGCAGCGTTGGGGGGGCCACAGATACGCAGTATTTT. Protein product: CSVGGATDTQYF.

The chain couples TRBV9 to TRBJ1-5; TRBD1 might be the D (6 bases). Trimming shortened V by 4 bases and J by 5 bases, and 10 bases separated the two germline ends. The CDR3 runs 13 residues. The germline V gene has CDR1 SGDLS and CDR2 YYNGEE. In nucleotides, the CDR3 is TGTGCCAGCAGCCTGGACAGTGATCAGCCCCAGCATTTT. Amino acids: CASSLDSDQPQHF. The full variable domain, in which reference TRBV9 and TRBJ1-5 provide the parts outside the CDR3, is DSGVTQTPKHLITATGQRVTLRCSPRSGDLSVYWYQQSLDQGLQFLIQYYNGEERAKGNILERFSAQQFPDLHSELNLSSLELGDSALYFCASSLDSDQPQHFGDGTRLSIL.

The chain combines TRBV6-6 with TRBJ1-1; D not certain. Germline V gene sequence: CDR1 MNHNY, CDR2 SVGAGI (reference sequence). This CDR3 is 14 amino acids long. V was trimmed by 2 bases and J by 1 base, leaving 8 bases between them. The DNA for the CDR3 is TGTGCCAGCAGTTACCCGACGGGGAACACTGAAGCTTTCTTT. Protein product: CASSYPTGNTEAFF.

The chain is built from TRBV5-1 and TRBJ1-1; unclear D gene. V was pared by 0 bases and J by 4 bases, with 10 bases between. The CDR3 consists of 14 residues. Germline CDR1 SGHRS, CDR2 YFSETQ. CDR3 loop: CASSLEAGGTEAFF. The CDR3 nucleotides read TGCGCCAGCAGCTTGGAGGCAGGAGGCACTGAAGCTTTCTTT. Looking up the rest from reference TRBV5-1 and TRBJ1-1 gives the full variable domain: KAGVTQTPRYLIKTRGQQVTLSCSPISGHRSVSWYQQTPGQGLQFLFEYFSETQRNKGNFPGRFSGRQFSNSRSEMNVSTLELGDSALYLCASSLEAGGTEAFFGQGTRLTVV.

V is TRBV2 and J is TRBJ1-5; D unclear. The CDR3 runs 12 residues. Germline values: CDR1 SNHLY, CDR2 FYNNEI. The V gene lost 4 bases and the J gene lost 5 bases, with 6 bases spanning the gap. The DNA for the CDR3 is TGTGCCAGCAGTGGGGATTATCAGCCCCAGCATTTT. Amino acid sequence: CASSGDYQPQHF.

This clone came up once. The chain carries TRBV6-1 and TRBJ1-4; D is possibly TRBD1 (5 bases). Trimming removed 7 bases at V and 8 bases at J, with 17 bases between. The CDR3 contains 14 residues. Germline-derived CDR1 and CDR2 are MNHNS and SASEGT. The CDR3 sequence is CASTRLGGKEKLFF. The CDR3 DNA reads as TGTGCCAGCACCCGACTGGGGGGGAAGGAAAAACTGTTTTTT.

V is TRBV7-3 and J is TRBJ2-2, with 7 bases aligning to TRBD2. The CDR3 has 16 residues. J lost 4 bases, V lost 1 base, and 6 bases had no gene match. Germline CDR1 reads SGHTA; CDR2 reads FQGTGA. CDR3 coding DNA: TGTGCCAGCAGCTTAATCTCCGGGGGGAGCACCGGGGAGCTGTTTTTT. Amino acid sequence: CASSLISGGSTGELFF.

The genes are TRBV2 and TRBJ2-3; 7 nucleotides match TRBD1. Trimming removed 7 bases from V and 5 bases from J; junction bases left unmatched: 6. The CDR3 has 13 amino acids. The V gene's germline CDR1 is SNHLY and CDR2 FYNNEI. The CDR3 loop reads CASNGQARDTQYF. CDR3 coding DNA: TGTGCCAGCAACGGACAGGCGAGAGATACGCAGTATTTT.

This clone was observed a single time. The chain links TRBV29-1 to TRBJ1-3, with D uncertain. CDR1 and CDR2 (germline): SQVTM, ANQGSEA. The germline V and J ends were trimmed by 1 base and 2 bases, with 3 bases remaining between them. The CDR3 has 12 residues. This CDR3 reads CSVEGAGNTIYF. CDR3 in DNA: TGCAGCGTTGAAGGAGCTGGAAACACCATATATTTT.

This chain uses TRBV5-1 with TRBJ2-3; 8 nucleotides match TRBD1. The germline V gene encodes CDR1 SGHRS and CDR2 YFSETQ. CDR3 length: 15 amino acids. The V gene end was trimmed by 0 bases and the J gene end by 5 bases; junction bases not matched to a gene: 5. The CDR3 reads CASSLAPGQVDTQYF. The CDR3 DNA is TGCGCCAGCAGCTTGGCCCCGGGACAGGTAGATACGCAGTATTTT.